Below are 23 T cell receptor beta chains sequenced from a single sample in a study of vaccination effects on CD4 cells after COVID-19. The method was immunoSEQ multiplex PCR; TCRdb's version includes in-frame clones alone and lacks a portion of them. Here the sample spans tens of thousands of clones, around 75% being singletons. Subsequent to a culture period of nine to ten days, CD4+ T cells were isolated. This person's SARS-CoV-2 infection, confirmed by PCR, occurred between March and December 2020. Each person got two doses of an mRNA SARS-CoV-2 vaccine, BNT162b2 or mRNA-1273. The antigens of these receptors remain unknown. Sample: CD4+ T cells from PBMCs cultured without peptide, taken after COVID-19 vaccination. Source of these receptors: a human donor who had a prior SARS-CoV-2 infection.

The chain uses TRBV6-2 or TRBV6-3 and TRBJ2-3, with 8 bases that match TRBD2. The germline V gene encodes CDR1 MNHEY and CDR2 SVGEGT. V was pared by 3 bases and J by 2 bases, with 7 bases of the junction left unmatched. The CDR3 totals 16 residues. The CDR3 loop reads CASSYGNSGNTDTQYF. CDR3 DNA: TGTGCCAGCAGTTATGGAAATAGCGGGAACACAGATACGCAGTATTTT.

The rearrangement uses TRBV5-1 and TRBJ1-1, with TRBD1 matching over 12 bases. The germline CDR1 and CDR2 sequences are SGHRS and YFSETQ. The CDR3 loop spans 18 amino acids. V gave up 4 bases and J gave up 1 base; unmatched junction bases: 11. DNA for the CDR3: TGCGCCAGCAGCATTCTCCCGGGACAGGGGGCTAAGAACACTGAAGCTTTCTTT. It encodes CASSILPGQGAKNTEAFF.

The rearrangement links TRBV9 to TRBJ1-2, with a possible D match to TRBD1 (5 bases). Trimming removed 3 bases at V and 2 bases at J, with 14 bases between. Per germline, CDR1 SGDLS and CDR2 YYNGEE. The CDR3 loop spans 15 amino acids. This chain's CDR3 is CASSAALRDNYGYTF. The CDR3 DNA reads TGTGCCAGCAGCGCAGCGCTCCGGGACAACTATGGCTACACCTTC.

The chain uses TRBV11-2 and TRBJ2-7; TRBD2 might be the D (5 bases). Deletions cut 1 base from V and 0 bases from J, with 7 bases between. The germline CDR1 and CDR2 sequences are SGHAT and FQNNGV. The CDR3 contains 14 residues. Here the CDR3 reads CASSLVGSSYEQYF. DNA of the CDR3: TGTGCCAGCAGCTTAGTGGGGAGCTCCTACGAGCAGTACTTC.

This chain connects TRBV7-2 to TRBJ1-1; D ambiguous. Germline CDR1 reads SGHTA; CDR2 reads FQGNSA. The V and J ends lost 9 bases and 5 bases respectively, with 10 bases between them. This CDR3 has 11 amino acids. CDR3 protein: CASTEYTEAFF. CDR3 nucleotide sequence: TGTGCCAGTACTGAGTATACTGAAGCTTTCTTT.

The chain is built from TRBV11-2 and TRBJ2-1; weak D call: TRBD2 (5 bases). The CDR3 contains 15 residues. V was cut by 1 base and J by 1 base, with 8 bases left in between. CDR1 and CDR2 from the germline V gene are SGHAT and FQNNGV. This chain's CDR3 is CASSLGSGSYNEQFF. CDR3 DNA sequence: TGTGCCAGCAGCTTAGGATCGGGGTCCTACAATGAGCAGTTCTTC.

The CDR3 loop reads CAIRGLAASYEQYF. CDR3 nucleotide sequence: TGTGCCATCAGAGGACTAGCGGCCTCCTACGAGCAGTACTTC. J is TRBJ2-7 and V is TRBV10-3, with 10 bases aligning to TRBD2. This CDR3 comprises 14 residues. J was trimmed by 0 bases and V by 6 bases; bases with no gene match: 2. CDR1 and CDR2 (germline): ENHRY, SYGVKD.

This clone was found a few times. This chain links TRBV5-1 with TRBJ2-1; D may be TRBD2 (6 bases). The CDR3 length is 16 residues. Trimming took off 4 bases at V and 5 bases at J, with 19 bases between the two ends. Germline CDR1 is SGHRS and CDR2 is YFSETQ. The CDR3 DNA is TGCGCCAGCAGCACTGGCCCGGAGGGCGCCCACAATGAGCAGTTCTTC. Translated: CASSTGPEGAHNEQFF.

The DNA of the CDR3 is TGTGCCAGCAGCAATGAGGGTCGCGTAAGCTCTGGGGCCAACGTCCTGACTTTC. This sequence encodes CASSNEGRVSSGANVLTF. The genes are TRBV21-1 and TRBJ2-6; the D call in the table, TRBD2, was not verified against the DNA. TRBV21-1 is marked as a pseudogene. The CDR3 totals 18 residues.

The rearrangement joins TRBV27 to TRBJ2-6; D possibly uses TRBD1 or TRBD2 (6 bases each). The V end was cut by 3 bases, the J end by 1 base, with 16 bases between. CDR3 length equals 18 residues. Per the germline V gene, CDR1 is MNHEY and CDR2 is SMNVEV (reference sequence). CDR3 nucleotides: TGTGCCAGCAGTTTCTTGGGGGGCTCAGGGTCTGGGGCCAACGTCCTGACTTTC. This gives the protein CASSFLGGSGSGANVLTF.

In DNA form, the CDR3 reads TGTGCCAGCAGCTTAAACAGGTACCTATACAATGAGCAGTTCTTC. Translating it yields CASSLNRYLYNEQFF. This sequence joins TRBV11-2 and TRBJ2-1, with D tentatively TRBD1 (5 bases). Germline values: CDR1 SGHAT, CDR2 FQNNGV. The V end was cut by 2 bases, the J end by 4 bases, with 12 bases between. There are 15 residues in the CDR3.

The chain has TRBV18 and TRBJ2-7; D may be TRBD2 (6 bases). Deletions cut 5 bases from V and 7 bases from J, with 15 bases between. The germline gives CDR1 KGHSH, CDR2 LQKENI. The CDR3 length is 13 residues. CDR3 sequence (DNA): TGTGCCAGCTCAAGGGACTCATTTAGGGAGCAGTACTTC. Translated, it gives CASSRDSFREQYF.

This chain links TRBV7-6 with TRBJ2-7; D unresolved. Trimming left V 5 bases short and J 0 bases short, with 17 bases between. Germline values: CDR1 SGHVS, CDR2 FNYEAQ. The CDR3 extends over 16 amino acids. CDR3 sequence: CASSPQLGLPSYEQYF. The CDR3 DNA reads as TGTGCCAGCAGCCCTCAACTCGGGTTACCCTCCTACGAGCAGTACTTC.

This chain uses TRBV5-6 with TRBJ2-1, with 12 bases lining up with TRBD2. This CDR3 spans 16 amino acids. CDR1 SGHDT and CDR2 YYEEEE come from the germline V gene. The trim removed 4 bases at V and 5 bases at J, leaving 7 bases unmatched. CDR3 DNA: TGTGCCAGCAGCCGTGGGCTAGCGGGAGGGAACAATGAGCAGTTCTTC. Translated: CASSRGLAGGNNEQFF.

CDR3: CASSQPKQAGNLGLNEQFF. DNA of the CDR3: TGTGCCAGCAGCCAACCAAAGCAAGCGGGAAACCTAGGCTTGAATGAGCAGTTCTTC. J is TRBJ2-1 and V is TRBV7-9; 7 nucleotides agree with TRBD2. The V and J ends lost 5 bases and 7 bases, in that order; junction bases with no gene match: 23. The CDR3 is 19 amino acids. Germline V lookup: CDR1 SEHNR, CDR2 FQNEAQ (reference sequence).

The V gene is TRBV30, the J gene TRBJ1-1; the D is unclear. V gave up 1 base and J gave up 4 bases, with 7 bases separating them. Germline CDR1 is GTSNPN and CDR2 is SVGIG (reference sequence). This CDR3 is 12 amino acids long. CDR3: CAWSEKGTEAFF. The CDR3, as DNA: TGTGCCTGGAGTGAGAAGGGCACTGAAGCTTTCTTT. Together with reference TRBV30 and TRBJ1-1, the CDR3 gives the full variable domain: SQTIHQWPATLVQPVGSPLSLECTVEGTSNPNLYWYRQAAGRGLQLLFYSVGIGQISSEVPQNLSASRPQDRQFILSSKKLLLSDSGFYLCAWSEKGTEAFFGQGTRLTVV.

V usage is TRBV5-1 and J usage is TRBJ1-4; D perhaps matches TRBD1 (6 bases). This CDR3 is 17 amino acids long. V gave up 2 bases and J gave up 8 bases, with 22 bases separating them. The germline V gene encodes CDR1 SGHRS and CDR2 YFSETQ. CDR3 DNA: TGCGCCAGCAGCTTCACGGGCCTCCCAGGGGACTCGGAAAAACTGTTTTTT. Amino acids: CASSFTGLPGDSEKLFF.

The chain joins TRBV5-6 to TRBJ2-6; D remains ambiguous. This CDR3 is 15 amino acids long. Germline CDR1 and CDR2: SGHDT and YYEEEE. The germline V and J ends were trimmed by 0 bases and 1 base, with 5 bases remaining between them. CDR3 coding DNA: TGTGCCAGCAGCTTGGGGAGATCTGGGGCCAACGTCCTGACTTTC. It specifies CASSLGRSGANVLTF.

A single count supports this clone. V is TRBV10-3 and J is TRBJ2-3, with D hard to call. The CDR3 has 17 amino acids. V shed 1 base and J shed 0 bases, with 14 bases lying between them. CDR1 ENHRY and CDR2 SYGVKD come from the germline V gene. The CDR3 coding sequence is TGTGCCATCAGTGAGTTATGGCCAAGCACTAGCACAGATACGCAGTATTTT. Translating gives CAISELWPSTSTDTQYF.

The J gene is TRBJ2-2, the V gene TRBV29-1; D is uncertain. Germline CDR1 reads SQVTM; CDR2 reads ANQGSEA. The CDR3 is 14 residues long. V gave up 0 bases and J gave up 1 base, with 6 bases separating them. In DNA, the CDR3 is TGCAGCGTTGAAGATGACAAGAACACCGGGGAGCTGTTTTTT. Its translation: CSVEDDKNTGELFF.

This chain connects TRBV19 to TRBJ2-1; D not certain. From germline, CDR1 is LNHDA and CDR2 SQIVND (reference sequence). Trimming cost V 6 bases and J 0 bases, with 9 bases left between them. The CDR3 totals 14 residues. Here the CDR3 reads CASRETDSYNEQFF. CDR3 bases: TGTGCCAGTAGAGAGACGGACTCCTACAATGAGCAGTTCTTC.

This clone was counted only a few times. The CDR3 here is CASSPPGPITEAFF. CDR3 DNA sequence: TGCGCCAGCAGTCCCCCGGGACCGATCACTGAAGCTTTCTTT. The chain carries TRBV5-1 and TRBJ1-1; a weak D match, TRBD1 (5 bases). The V end lost 5 bases, the J end lost 4 bases, and 15 bases lay between the germline ends. The germline CDR1 and CDR2 sequences are SGHRS and YFSETQ. The length of the CDR3 is 14 residues. The variable domain in full, completed from reference TRBV5-1 and TRBJ1-1, reads KAGVTQTPRYLIKTRGQQVTLSCSPISGHRSVSWYQQTPGQGLQFLFEYFSETQRNKGNFPGRFSGRQFSNSRSEMNVSTLELGDSALYLCASSPPGPITEAFFGQGTRLTVV.

In DNA, the CDR3 is TGCAGTGCTAGTAAGAGGGGGGATGAAGCTTTCTTT. Residues: CSASKRGDEAFF. The V call is TRBV20-1, the J call TRBJ1-1; D may be TRBD1 (6 bases). CDR1 and CDR2 from the germline V gene are DFQATT and SNEGSKA (reference sequence). Trimming took 3 bases from V and 7 from J, leaving 12 bases between them. The CDR3 is 12 amino acids.